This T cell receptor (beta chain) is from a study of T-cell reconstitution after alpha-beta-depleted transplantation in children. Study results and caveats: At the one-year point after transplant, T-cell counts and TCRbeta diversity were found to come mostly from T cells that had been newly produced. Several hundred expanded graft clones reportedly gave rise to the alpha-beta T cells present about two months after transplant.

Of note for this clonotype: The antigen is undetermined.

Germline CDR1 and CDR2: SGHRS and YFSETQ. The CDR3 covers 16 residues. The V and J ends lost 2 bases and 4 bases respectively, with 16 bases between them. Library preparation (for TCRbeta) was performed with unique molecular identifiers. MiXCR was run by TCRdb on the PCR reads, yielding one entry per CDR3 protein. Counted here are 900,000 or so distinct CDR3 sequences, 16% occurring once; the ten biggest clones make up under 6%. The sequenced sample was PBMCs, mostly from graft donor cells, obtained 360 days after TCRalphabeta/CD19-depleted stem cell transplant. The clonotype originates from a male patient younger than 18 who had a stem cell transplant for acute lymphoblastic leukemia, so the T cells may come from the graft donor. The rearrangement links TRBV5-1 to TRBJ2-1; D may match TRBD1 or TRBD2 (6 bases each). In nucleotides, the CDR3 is TGCGCCAGCAGCTTTACTCGGGGGCTTAGGTACAATGAGCAGTTCTTC. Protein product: CASSFTRGLRYNEQFF.